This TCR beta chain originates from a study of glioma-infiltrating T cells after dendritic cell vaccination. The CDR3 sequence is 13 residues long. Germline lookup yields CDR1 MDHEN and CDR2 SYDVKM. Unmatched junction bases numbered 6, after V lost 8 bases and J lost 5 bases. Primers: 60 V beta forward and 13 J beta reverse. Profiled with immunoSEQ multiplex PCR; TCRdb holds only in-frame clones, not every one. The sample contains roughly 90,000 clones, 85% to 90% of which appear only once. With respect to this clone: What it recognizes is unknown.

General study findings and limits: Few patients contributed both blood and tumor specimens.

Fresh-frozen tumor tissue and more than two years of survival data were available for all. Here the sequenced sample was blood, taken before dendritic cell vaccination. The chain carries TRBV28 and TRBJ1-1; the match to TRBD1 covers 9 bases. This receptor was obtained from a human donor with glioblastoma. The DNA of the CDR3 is TGTGCCAGCCTAGGACAGGGGAAAACTGAAGCTTTCTTT. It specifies CASLGQGKTEAFF.